This TCR beta chain was captured in a study of shared clonotypes between healthy human individuals. Authors' methods: ImmunoSEQ output lacked quality scores and full-length reads, limiting matched filtering. Sequencing used immunoSEQ multiplex PCR; TCRdb keeps in-frame clones, though not all of them. V, J and clone size are those of that table, while D and trimming were read from the DNA. The data hold some 2,400,000 clones, with approximately 94% observed a single time. As concerns this clone: Its antigen is currently unknown.

The CDR3 has 19 amino acids. V gave up 0 bases and J gave up 4 bases, with 22 bases separating them. Germline V gene sequence: CDR1 KGHSH, CDR2 LQKENI. General study points: In contrast to clonotypes shared by all four donors, non-shared clonotypes had lower generation probabilities.

The specimen sequenced was naive CD4+ T cells sorted from blood. Specified subset: CD45RA+ positively selected. The chain employs TRBV18 and TRBJ1-5, with D tentatively TRBD1 (6 bases). This TCR was recovered from a man younger than 35 in good health. The CDR3 sequence: CASSPPFRGQVDINQPQHF. CDR3 coding DNA: TGTGCCAGCTCACCACCTTTCCGGGGGCAAGTGGACATAAATCAGCCCCAGCATTTT.